This T cell receptor beta chain was captured by sequencing in a study of OX40 agonist ivuxolimab in advanced cancers. Study as a whole: Cohort: about 82% men, mean age roughly 60, aged roughly 23 to 90.

Autoimmune disease history or systemic immunosuppression led to patients being barred. Sequencing used immunoSEQ multiplex PCR; TCRdb keeps in-frame clones, though not all of them. The table lists roughly 74,000 clones, 94% of them singletons, with approximately 20% in the top ten. The CDR3 is 16 amino acids. V gave up 4 bases and J gave up 4 bases; unmatched junction bases: 7. Germline lookup yields CDR1 SGHNT and CDR2 YENEEA. Findings and limits, study-wide: Among T cells, CD8+ cells averaged more expanded clones than CD4+ cells. Dosing at 0.1 to 3.0 mg/kg was accompanied by clonal expansion of CD4+ and CD8+ blood T cells by week 6.

About this clone itself: Antigen: not known.

The V call is TRBV11-3, the J call TRBJ2-2; 9 bases are a match to TRBD1. The sequencing here drew on CD4+ or CD8+ T cells sorted from blood, taken in a trial of the OX40 agonist ivuxolimab. The TCR originated in an adult with an advanced solid tumor such as melanoma, head and neck, liver or kidney cancer. The DNA of the CDR3 is TGTGCCAGCAGCTCCTTAGGACAGGGGATCACCGGGGAGCTGTTTTTT. It yields the protein CASSSLGQGITGELFF.